These 9 T cell receptor beta chains were all obtained from the same sample, sequenced in a study of T cells in localized non-small cell lung cancer. Libraries were prepared by immunoSEQ multiplex PCR; TCRdb keeps only in-frame clonotypes and omits some of them. Altogether more than 15,000 clones are present, 91% being singletons, with the ten largest covering about 3%. Sequenced material: peripheral blood, taken before any cancer treatment. Receptors originate from a woman between 40 and 69 years old with stage I lung adenocarcinoma.

V is TRBV7-2 and J is TRBJ2-6; 9 nucleotides line up with TRBD2. The CDR3 spans 19 residues. V lost 5 bases and J lost 0; bases outside the gene matches: 11. The V gene's germline CDR1 is SGHTA and CDR2 FQGNSA. CDR3: CASSLRRASGASGANVLTF. The CDR3 DNA reads TGTGCCAGCAGCCTTCGTAGGGCTAGCGGGGCCTCTGGGGCCAACGTCCTGACTTTC.

The V call is TRBV19, the J call TRBJ2-1; 8 bases are a match to TRBD2. With V trimmed by 3 bases and J by 1 base, 8 bases remained unmatched. The CDR3 has 17 residues. Germline CDR1 is LNHDA and CDR2 is SQIVND (reference sequence). The DNA of the CDR3 is TGTGCCAGTAGTATTTGGCCTAGCGGGTCTTCCTACAATGAGCAGTTCTTC. It is translated as CASSIWPSGSSYNEQFF.

V gene TRBV6-1 combines with J gene TRBJ1-1; a weak D match, TRBD1 (5 bases). The V and J ends lost 4 bases and 1 base respectively, with 10 bases between them. The germline gives CDR1 MNHNS, CDR2 SASEGT. The CDR3 contains 14 residues. In DNA, the CDR3 is TGTGCCAGCAGTGCCCGACAGTGGAACACTGAAGCTTTCTTT. Encoded protein: CASSARQWNTEAFF.

CDR3 residues: CAWIGDYRGDGYTF. In nucleotides, the CDR3 is TGTGCCTGGATTGGGGACTACAGGGGAGATGGCTACACCTTC. The chain recombines TRBV30 with TRBJ1-2, with 7 bases fitting TRBD1. This CDR3 contains 14 residues. Germline V lookup: CDR1 GTSNPN, CDR2 SVGIG (reference sequence). The V gene end was trimmed by 4 bases and the J gene end by 6 bases; junction bases not matched to a gene: 11.

The rearrangement links TRBV19 to TRBJ2-1; D unclear. This CDR3 is built from 14 residues. The ends were cut back, 5 bases at V and 7 bases at J, with 15 bases in the middle. CDR1 LNHDA and CDR2 SQIVND come from the germline V gene (reference sequence). Here the CDR3 reads CASSLPSTENEQFF. As DNA, the CDR3 is TGTGCCAGTAGTCTACCCTCCACGGAGAATGAGCAGTTCTTC.

The genes are TRBV6-4 and TRBJ2-3; 9 bases fit TRBD1. Trimming took 3 bases from V and 3 from J; bases not matched to a gene: 4. Per germline, CDR1 MRHNA and CDR2 SNTAGT. The CDR3 covers 15 residues. The CDR3 loop reads CASSEHGQGTDTQYF. CDR3 sequence (DNA): TGTGCCAGCAGTGAGCACGGACAGGGGACAGATACGCAGTATTTT.

This sequence joins TRBV19 and TRBJ2-7, with D possibly TRBD1 on 6 matching bases. Trimming shortened V by 4 bases and J by 5 bases, and 18 bases separated the two germline ends. CDR3 length: 15 residues. The germline gives CDR1 LNHDA, CDR2 SQIVND (reference sequence). The CDR3 region is CASSTPRAPGDEQYF. The CDR3, as DNA: TGTGCCAGTAGTACTCCCCGGGCTCCAGGGGACGAGCAGTACTTC.

This chain links TRBV18 with TRBJ1-5; D is ambiguous. This CDR3 spans 15 amino acids. V was trimmed by 2 bases and J by 3 bases, leaving 11 bases between them. CDR1 is KGHSH and CDR2 is LQKENI in the germline V gene. CDR3 protein: CASSPTMGSNQPQHF. CDR3 DNA sequence: TGTGCCAGCTCACCAACTATGGGGTCCAATCAGCCCCAGCATTTT.

V usage is TRBV10-3 and J usage is TRBJ2-3, with D perhaps given as TRBD1 or TRBD2 (5 bases each). V shed 7 bases and J shed 2 bases, with 16 bases lying between them. CDR1 ENHRY and CDR2 SYGVKD come from the germline V gene. This CDR3 spans 15 amino acids. CDR3 region: CAITGTVGYTDTQYF. In nucleotides, the CDR3 is TGTGCCATCACCGGGACCGTAGGGTACACAGATACGCAGTATTTT.